Detailed here is one TCR beta chain. The target antigen is unknown. This sample includes further DNA sequences coding for the same CDR3. The sample belongs to a study of OX40 agonist ivuxolimab in advanced cancers. Study results and limitations: Among some nonresponders, normalized T-cell clonal expansion was also low. Within 6 weeks, CD4+ and CD8+ blood T cells expanded clonally at 0.1 to 3.0 mg/kg.

Germline-derived CDR1 and CDR2 are MNHEY and SVGAGI. V was cut by 6 bases and J by 0 bases, with 3 bases left in between. The CDR3 has 13 amino acids. Here immunoSEQ multiplex PCR was the method, and the copy in TCRdb shows in-frame clones only, minus some. The data show 55,000 to 75,000 clones, 80% to 90% seen once. Prior autoimmune disease or systemic immunosuppression barred patients. The study sampled blood at baseline, cycle 4 day 1, and cycle 7 day 1. The V call is TRBV6-5, the J call TRBJ2-6; D uncertain. The TCR comes from an adult with an advanced solid tumor such as melanoma, head and neck, liver or kidney cancer. This material consisted of CD4+ or CD8+ T cells sorted from blood, taken in a trial of the OX40 agonist ivuxolimab. The CDR3 region has the DNA TGTGCCAGCAGGCTCTCTGGGGCCAACGTCCTGACTTTC. This gives the protein CASRLSGANVLTF.